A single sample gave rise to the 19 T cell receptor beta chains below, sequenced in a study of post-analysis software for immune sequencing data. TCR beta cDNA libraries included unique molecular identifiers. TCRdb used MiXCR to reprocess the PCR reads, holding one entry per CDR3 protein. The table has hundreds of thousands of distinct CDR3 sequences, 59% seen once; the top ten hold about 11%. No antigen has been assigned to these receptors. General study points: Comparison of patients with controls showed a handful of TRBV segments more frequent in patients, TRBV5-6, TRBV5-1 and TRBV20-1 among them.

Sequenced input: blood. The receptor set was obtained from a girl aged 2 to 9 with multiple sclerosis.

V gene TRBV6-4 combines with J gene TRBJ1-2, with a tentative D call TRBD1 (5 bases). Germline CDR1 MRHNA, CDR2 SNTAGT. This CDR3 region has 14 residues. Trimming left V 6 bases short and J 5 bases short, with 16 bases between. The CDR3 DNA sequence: TGTGCCAGCAGCCCATTCGGAGGGACGTATGGCTACACCTTC. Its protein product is CASSPFGGTYGYTF.

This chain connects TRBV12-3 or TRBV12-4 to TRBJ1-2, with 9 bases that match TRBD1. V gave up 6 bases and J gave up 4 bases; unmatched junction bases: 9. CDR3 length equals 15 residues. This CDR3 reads CASRQGTGTGYGYTF. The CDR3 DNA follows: TGTGCCAGCAGGCAGGGGACAGGGACGGGCTATGGCTACACCTTC.

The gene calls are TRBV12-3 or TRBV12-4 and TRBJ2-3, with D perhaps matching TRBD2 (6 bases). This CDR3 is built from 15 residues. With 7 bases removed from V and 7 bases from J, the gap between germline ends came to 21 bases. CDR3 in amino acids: CASTLFGGVANTQYF. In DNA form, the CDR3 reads TGTGCCAGCACCTTATTCGGGGGAGTAGCTAATACGCAGTATTTT.

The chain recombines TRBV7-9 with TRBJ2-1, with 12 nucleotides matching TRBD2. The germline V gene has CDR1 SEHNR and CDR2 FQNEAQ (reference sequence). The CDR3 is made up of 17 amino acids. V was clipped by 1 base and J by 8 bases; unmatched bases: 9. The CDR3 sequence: CASSLGALAGGPHEQFF. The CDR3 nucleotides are TGTGCCAGCAGCTTAGGGGCGCTAGCGGGAGGGCCGCATGAGCAGTTCTTC.

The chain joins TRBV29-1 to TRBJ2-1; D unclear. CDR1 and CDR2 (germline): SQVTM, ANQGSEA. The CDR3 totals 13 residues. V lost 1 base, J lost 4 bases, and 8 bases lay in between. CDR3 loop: CSVEVASYNEQFF. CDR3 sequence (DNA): TGCAGCGTTGAAGTCGCCTCTTACAATGAGCAGTTCTTC.

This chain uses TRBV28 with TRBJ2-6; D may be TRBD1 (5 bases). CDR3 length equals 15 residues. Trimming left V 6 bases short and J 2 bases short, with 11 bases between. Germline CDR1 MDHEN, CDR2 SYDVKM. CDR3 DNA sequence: TGTGCCAGCAGAATAACAGGAGCTGGGGCCAACGTCCTGACTTTC. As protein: CASRITGAGANVLTF.

CDR3 sequence: CASSFSAPDTQYF. CDR3 nucleotide sequence: TGTGCCAGCAGCTTCTCCGCCCCAGATACGCAGTATTTT. The chain links TRBV5-6 to TRBJ2-3, with D unresolved. The CDR3 spans 13 residues. The V end was cut by 2 bases, the J end by 4 bases, with 8 bases between. Per germline, CDR1 SGHDT and CDR2 YYEEEE.

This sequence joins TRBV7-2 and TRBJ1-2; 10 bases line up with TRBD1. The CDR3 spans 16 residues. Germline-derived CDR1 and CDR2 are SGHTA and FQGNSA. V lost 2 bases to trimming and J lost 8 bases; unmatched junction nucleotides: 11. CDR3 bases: TGTGCCAGCAGCTTATTCGCCGGACAGGGGGTTGGCGGCTACACCTTC. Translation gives CASSLFAGQGVGGYTF.

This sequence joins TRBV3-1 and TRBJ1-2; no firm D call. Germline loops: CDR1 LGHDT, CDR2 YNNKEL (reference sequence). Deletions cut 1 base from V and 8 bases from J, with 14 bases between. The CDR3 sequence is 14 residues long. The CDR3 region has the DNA TGTGCCAGCAGCCAAGGTGCCCAAAAAGGCGGCTACACCTTC. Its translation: CASSQGAQKGGYTF.

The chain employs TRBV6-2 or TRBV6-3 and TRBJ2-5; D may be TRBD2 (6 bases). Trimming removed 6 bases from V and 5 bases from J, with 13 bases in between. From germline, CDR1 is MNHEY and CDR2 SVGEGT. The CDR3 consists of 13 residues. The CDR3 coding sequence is TGTGCCAGCAGGCGGGGCCCTGGGGAGACCCAGTACTTC. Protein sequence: CASRRGPGETQYF.

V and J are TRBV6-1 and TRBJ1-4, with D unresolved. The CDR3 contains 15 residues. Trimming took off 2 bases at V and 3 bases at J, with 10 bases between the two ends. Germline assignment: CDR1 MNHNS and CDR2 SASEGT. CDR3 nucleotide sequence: TGTGCCAGCAGTGAACGACGAGGGTCTAATGAAAAACTGTTTTTT. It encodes CASSERRGSNEKLFF.

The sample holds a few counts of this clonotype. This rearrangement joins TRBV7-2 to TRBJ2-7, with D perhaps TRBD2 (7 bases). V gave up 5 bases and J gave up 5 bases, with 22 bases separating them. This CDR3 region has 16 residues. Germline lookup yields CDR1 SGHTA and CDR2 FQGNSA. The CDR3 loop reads CASSVAPGGGRDEQYF. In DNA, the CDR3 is TGTGCCAGCAGCGTGGCTCCCGGCGGGGGCCGGGACGAGCAGTACTTC. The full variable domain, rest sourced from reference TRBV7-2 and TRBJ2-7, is GAGVSQSPSNKVTEKGKDVELRCDPISGHTALYWYRQSLGQGLEFLIYFQGNSAPDKSGLPSDRFSAERTGGSVSTLTIQRTQQEDSAVYLCASSVAPGGGRDEQYFGPGTRLTVT.

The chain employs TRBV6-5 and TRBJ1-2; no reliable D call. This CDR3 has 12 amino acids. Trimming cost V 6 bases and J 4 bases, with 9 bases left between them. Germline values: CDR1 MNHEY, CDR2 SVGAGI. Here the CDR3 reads CASSSPFYGYTF. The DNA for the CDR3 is TGTGCCAGCAGCAGTCCTTTCTATGGCTACACCTTC.

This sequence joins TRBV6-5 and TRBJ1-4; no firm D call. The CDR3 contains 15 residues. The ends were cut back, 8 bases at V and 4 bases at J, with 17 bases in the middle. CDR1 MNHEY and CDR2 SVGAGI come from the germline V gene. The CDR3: CASSPRGLLNEKLFF. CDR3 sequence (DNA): TGTGCCAGCTCACCCAGAGGGTTGCTTAATGAAAAACTGTTTTTT.

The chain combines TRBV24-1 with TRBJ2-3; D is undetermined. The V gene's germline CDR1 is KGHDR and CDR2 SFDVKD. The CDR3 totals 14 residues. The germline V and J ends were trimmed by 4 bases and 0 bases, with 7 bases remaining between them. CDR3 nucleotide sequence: TGTGCCACCAGTGACAGAGCTAGCACAGATACGCAGTATTTT. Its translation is CATSDRASTDTQYF.

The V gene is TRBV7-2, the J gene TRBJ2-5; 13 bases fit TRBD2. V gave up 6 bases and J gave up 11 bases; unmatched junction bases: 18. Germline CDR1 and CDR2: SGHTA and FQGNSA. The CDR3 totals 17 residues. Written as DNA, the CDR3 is TGTGCCAGCAGACCAGGCCCGACTAGCGGGAGGCTGGGAGAGCAGTACTTC. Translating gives CASRPGPTSGRLGEQYF.

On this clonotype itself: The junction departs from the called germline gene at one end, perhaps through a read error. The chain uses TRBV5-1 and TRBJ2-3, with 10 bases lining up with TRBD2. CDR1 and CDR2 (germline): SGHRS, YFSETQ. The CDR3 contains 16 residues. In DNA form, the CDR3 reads TGCGCCAGTAGCTTGGCCGCTAGCGGGAGTGTAGATACGCAGTATTTT. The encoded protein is CASSLAASGSVDTQYF.

The CDR3 is CASSPGSAYEQYF. CDR3 nucleotide sequence: TGTGCCAGCTCACCAGGTAGCGCCTACGAGCAGTACTTC. V and J are TRBV18 and TRBJ2-7; a possible D gene is TRBD2 (5 bases). Trimming pared 2 bases from V and 2 bases from J, leaving 7 bases between. CDR3 length: 13 amino acids. Per germline, CDR1 KGHSH and CDR2 LQKENI.

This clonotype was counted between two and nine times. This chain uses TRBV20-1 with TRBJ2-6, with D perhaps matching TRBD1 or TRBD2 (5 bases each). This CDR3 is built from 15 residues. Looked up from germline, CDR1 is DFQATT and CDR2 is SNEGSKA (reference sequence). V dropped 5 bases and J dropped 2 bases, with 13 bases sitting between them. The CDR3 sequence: CSAVRGGTGANVLTF. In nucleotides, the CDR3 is TGCAGTGCTGTGAGGGGCGGTACTGGGGCCAACGTCCTGACTTTC.